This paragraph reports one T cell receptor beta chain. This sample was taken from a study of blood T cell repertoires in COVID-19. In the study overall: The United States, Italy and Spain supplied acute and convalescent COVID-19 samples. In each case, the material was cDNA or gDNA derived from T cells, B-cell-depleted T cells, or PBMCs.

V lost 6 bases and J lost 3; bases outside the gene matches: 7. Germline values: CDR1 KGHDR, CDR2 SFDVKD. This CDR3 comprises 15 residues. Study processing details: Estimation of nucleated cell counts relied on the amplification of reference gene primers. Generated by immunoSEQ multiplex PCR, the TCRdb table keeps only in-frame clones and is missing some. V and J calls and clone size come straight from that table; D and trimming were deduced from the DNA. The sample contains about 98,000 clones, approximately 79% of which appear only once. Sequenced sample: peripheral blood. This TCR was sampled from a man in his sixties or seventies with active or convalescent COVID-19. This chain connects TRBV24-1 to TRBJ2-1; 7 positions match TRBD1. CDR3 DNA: TGTGCCACCAGTTTCGACAGGGATCTCTACAATGAGCAGTTCTTC. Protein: CATSFDRDLYNEQFF.